These 9 T cell receptor beta chains originate from one sample sequenced in a study of T cell clones after liver transplantation. Using immunoSEQ multiplex PCR, the repertoire was profiled, and TCRdb retains in-frame clones only, with some absent. The table includes tens of thousands of clones, about 85% detected once. This sample comprised CD4+ T cells from blood, obtained around 50 months after liver transplant. The origin of the receptors is a human patient who received a liver transplant. A subset of T cells may come from the graft donor.

This clone was observed a handful of times. One end of the junction fails to match germline, which may point to a read error. The rearrangement uses TRBV28 and TRBJ2-7, with TRBD2 identical over 7 bases. CDR1 and CDR2 (germline): MDHEN, SYDVKM. CDR3 length: 12 residues. CDR3 region: CASSRMGRGDHF. The CDR3 bases are TGTGCCAGCAGCAGAATGGGACGGGGGGACCACTTC.

V gene TRBV7-9 combines with J gene TRBJ1-5, with D tentatively TRBD1 (6 bases). Per germline, CDR1 SEHNR and CDR2 FQNEAQ (reference sequence). The CDR3 is 17 amino acids. The V end was cut by 4 bases, the J end by 2 bases, with 18 bases between. The CDR3, as DNA: TGTGCCAGCAGCTCCGGGACATCCGGAGGGGGCAATCAGCCCCAGCATTTT. Translating gives CASSSGTSGGGNQPQHF. Supplemented by reference TRBV7-9 and TRBJ1-5, the full variable domain reads DTGVSQNPRHKITKRGQNVTFRCDPISEHNRLYWYRQTLGQGPEFLTYFQNEAQLEKSRLLSDRFSAERPKGSFSTLEIQRTEQGDSAMYLCASSSGTSGGGNQPQHFGDGTRLSIL.

This sequence joins TRBV18 and TRBJ2-3; no clear D gene. This CDR3 region has 16 residues. Germline V gives CDR1 KGHSH, CDR2 LQKENI. The V gene lost 0 bases and the J gene lost 2 bases, with 12 bases spanning the gap. CDR3 region: CASSPPLAPTTDTQYF. The DNA of the CDR3 is TGTGCCAGCTCACCACCCTTGGCCCCAACCACAGATACGCAGTATTTT. Combining the CDR3 with reference TRBV18 and TRBJ2-3 gives the whole variable domain NAGVMQNPRHLVRRRGQEARLRCSPMKGHSHVYWYRQLPEEGLKFMVYLQKENIIDESGMPKERFSAEFPKEGPSILRIQQVVRGDSAAYFCASSPPLAPTTDTQYFGPGTRLTVL.

CDR3 in DNA: TGTGCCAGCACGAGGGAACGCTCCTACGAGCAGTACTTC. Translation: CASTRERSYEQYF. This chain joins TRBV6-1 and TRBJ2-7; possible D gene TRBD2, 5 bases. Germline V CDR1 and CDR2: MNHNS, SASEGT. Trimming stripped 7 bases from V and 0 bases from J, with 10 bases between. CDR3 length: 13 amino acids.

This chain uses TRBV13 with TRBJ2-7; the D gene is possibly TRBD1 (7 bases). The CDR3 runs 12 residues. V shed 5 bases and J shed 11 bases, with 16 bases lying between them. Per germline, CDR1 PRHDT and CDR2 FYEKMQ (reference sequence). Here the CDR3 DNA reads TGTGCCAGCAGCCGCGGGACAGCCTCAGAGTACTTC. Protein product: CASSRGTASEYF.

This chain links TRBV7-9 with TRBJ2-3, with a tentative D call TRBD2 (5 bases). CDR1 and CDR2 from the germline V gene are SEHNR and FQNEAQ (reference sequence). The CDR3 totals 14 residues. Trimming removed 9 bases from V and 7 bases from J, with 20 bases in between. The CDR3 coding sequence is TGTGCCAGGCTAGGAGCGGATAGTCTCCATACGCAGTATTTT. Its protein product is CARLGADSLHTQYF.

This chain joins TRBV18 and TRBJ1-3; D uncertain. V shed 0 bases and J shed 2 bases, with 17 bases lying between them. Germline lookup yields CDR1 KGHSH and CDR2 LQKENI. The length of the CDR3 is 18 residues. The CDR3 nucleotides read TGTGCCAGCTCACCACCGGGGAACAGAATATTTACTGGAAACACCATATATTTT. It is translated as CASSPPGNRIFTGNTIYF.

The gene calls are TRBV7-2 and TRBJ2-1; TRBD2 matches 8 bases. The CDR3 totals 15 residues. From germline, CDR1 is SGHTA and CDR2 FQGNSA. Trimming took 6 bases from V and 8 from J; bases not matched to a gene: 12. The CDR3 loop reads CASSARSGVFDEQFF. CDR3 DNA sequence: TGTGCCAGCAGTGCCCGTAGCGGGGTATTCGATGAGCAGTTCTTC.

The chain carries TRBV6-6 and TRBJ1-2; weak D call: TRBD1 (6 bases). V was shortened by 10 bases and J by 9 bases, with 21 bases between the two germline ends. The CDR3 is made up of 13 amino acids. In germline, CDR1 is MNHNY, CDR2 SVGAGI (reference sequence). DNA for the CDR3: TGTGCCACGGTCGTGGGGGGCGACAGGCGCTACACCTTC. It is translated as CATVVGGDRRYTF.